A selection of T cell receptor beta chains follows, all from one sample in a study of blood T cell repertoires in COVID-19. Here immunoSEQ multiplex PCR was the method, and the copy in TCRdb shows in-frame clones only, minus some. The profile shows a few hundred thousand clones, approximately 91% of them singletons. Material: peripheral blood. These receptors all come from a man aged 18 to 30 with active or convalescent COVID-19. Both conserved end residues are part of each CDR3. Each record gives: clone size, J gene, V gene, D gene, CDR3 protein, CDR3 DNA. D genes are given only for firm matches. Not every row has a clone size; where given, it reads once, few, many or a size class.

>-|TRBJ1-6|TRBV5-1|TRBD1
CASSLSGQNSPLHF
TGCGCCAGCAGCTTGTCGGGACAGAATTCACCCCTCCACTTT
>-|TRBJ2-1|TRBV7-3|TRBD1
CASSQDRGRNEQFF
TGTGCCAGCAGCCAAGACAGGGGGCGGAATGAGCAGTTCTTC
>-|TRBJ2-3|TRBV19|TRBD2
CASSILAGGVTDTQYF
TGTGCCAGTAGTATACTAGCGGGGGGAGTCACAGATACGCAGTATTTT
>-|TRBJ2-7|TRBV6-4|-
CASSLPPEYF
TGTGCCAGCAGCTTACCCCCGGAGTACTTC
>-|TRBJ2-3|TRBV5-1|TRBD1
CASSMIRTGIGTDTQYF
TGCGCCAGCAGCATGATTAGGACAGGGATTGGGACAGATACGCAGTATTTT
>-|TRBJ1-1|TRBV18|-
CASSPGGVRRTEAFF
TGTGCCAGCTCACCTGGGGGGGTTCGGAGGACTGAAGCTTTCTTT
>few|TRBJ2-7|TRBV5-5|TRBD2
CASSLAGPGLFPYEQYF
TGTGCCAGCAGCTTGGCTGGCCCGGGACTATTCCCTTACGAGCAGTACTTC
>-|TRBJ1-2|TRBV3-1/TRBV3-2|-
CASSQVTNYGYTF
TGTGCCAGCAGCCAAGTCACTAACTATGGCTACACCTTC
>-|TRBJ2-1|TRBV9|-
CASTLGAGRASYNEQFF
TGTGCCAGCACCTTAGGCGCCGGCAGGGCCTCCTACAATGAGCAGTTCTTC
>-|TRBJ2-7|TRBV10-1|-
CASSEGFDDTLAEQYF
TGCGCCAGCAGTGAGGGGTTCGACGACACCCTCGCCGAGCAGTACTTC
>-|TRBJ2-3|TRBV7-6|TRBD1
CASSLGGQGTDTQYF
TGTGCCAGCAGCTTAGGGGGACAGGGCACAGATACGCAGTATTTT
>few|TRBJ1-1|TRBV12-3/TRBV12-4|-
CASSFPGTEAFF
TGTGCCAGCAGTTTTCCGGGAACTGAAGCTTTCTTT
>-|TRBJ1-2|TRBV6-5|-
CASTYGAVYGYTF
TGTGCCAGCACTTACGGGGCAGTCTATGGCTACACCTTC
>-|TRBJ2-2|TRBV7-9|TRBD1
CASSFDRAGTGELFF
TGTGCCAGCAGCTTCGACAGGGCTGGTACCGGGGAGCTGTTTTTT
>few|TRBJ2-7|TRBV6-4|-
CASMSWRGRNEQYF
TGTGCCAGCATGTCATGGAGGGGGCGAAACGAGCAGTACTTC
>-|TRBJ2-3|TRBV7-3|-
CASSFRGMVDTQYF
TGTGCCAGCAGCTTTAGGGGGATGGTGGATACGCAGTATTTT
>once|TRBJ2-7|TRBV6-1|-
CASSEDRALREQYF
TGTGCCAGCAGTGAAGACAGGGCATTGCGGGAGCAGTACTTC
>-|TRBJ1-2|TRBV29-1|-
CSVRGSDYGYTF
TGCAGCGTGCGGGGTTCTGACTATGGCTACACCTTC
>few|TRBJ1-1|TRBV5-1|-
CASSSLWGGTEAFF
TGCGCCAGCAGCTCCTTGTGGGGGGGCACTGAAGCTTTCTTT
>-|TRBJ1-1|TRBV15|-
CATSRDVGATEAFF
TGTGCCACCAGCAGGGACGTGGGGGCGACTGAAGCTTTCTTT
>-|TRBJ2-5|TRBV5-1|TRBD1
CASSYRDRGQETQYF
TGCGCCAGCAGCTATAGGGACAGGGGGCAAGAGACCCAGTACTTC
>-|TRBJ1-1|TRBV25-1|TRBD1
CASNTGQAEAFF
TGTGCCAGCAATACAGGACAGGCAGAAGCTTTCTTT
>-|TRBJ2-3|TRBV5-1|-
CASSLELAGTDTQYF
TGCGCCAGCAGCTTGGAACTAGCCGGCACAGATACGCAGTATTTT
>-|TRBJ2-2|TRBV27|-
CASSRRNTGELFF
TGTGCCAGCAGTAGGAGGAACACCGGGGAGCTGTTTTTT
>-|TRBJ2-3|TRBV9|TRBD1
CASSEGDRGTDTQYF
TGTGCCAGCAGCGAGGGGGACAGGGGTACAGATACGCAGTATTTT
>-|TRBJ2-5|TRBV9|-
CASSVGGGPETQYF
TGTGCCAGCAGCGTAGGCGGCGGGCCGGAGACCCAGTACTTC
>once|TRBJ1-4|TRBV6-1|TRBD1
CASKGGQANEKLFF
TGTGCCAGCAAAGGTGGACAGGCTAATGAAAAACTGTTTTTT
>-|TRBJ2-4|TRBV29-1|TRBD2
CSATTSVENIQYF
TGCAGCGCAACGACTAGCGTTGAAAACATTCAGTACTTC
>-|TRBJ1-2|TRBV5-1|-
CASSPDSVYGYTF
TGCGCCAGCAGCCCGGACAGTGTGTATGGCTACACCTTC
>-|TRBJ1-2|TRBV14|TRBD1
CASSRDSVYGYTF
TGTGCCAGCAGCCGGGACAGTGTCTATGGCTACACCTTC
>-|TRBJ2-3|TRBV6-5|-
CASSYSSGEDTQYF
TGTGCCAGCAGTTACAGCTCAGGGGAGGATACGCAGTATTTT
>once|TRBJ1-1|TRBV2|-
CASSSEGQSSTEAFF
TGTGCCAGCAGTAGCGAAGGACAGAGCTCCACTGAAGCTTTCTTT
>-|TRBJ1-4|TRBV19|-
CASSHLDSRDEKLFF
TGTGCCAGTAGTCATCTTGACAGCCGGGATGAAAAACTGTTTTTT
>-|TRBJ2-3|TRBV10-1|TRBD2
CASSPFGGGPDTQYF
TGCGCCAGCAGCCCCTTCGGGGGGGGCCCAGATACGCAGTATTTT
>-|TRBJ1-5|TRBV4-1|TRBD1
CASSQGQGNQPQHF
TGCGCCAGCAGCCAAGGACAGGGTAATCAGCCCCAGCATTTT
>few|TRBJ1-1|TRBV27|TRBD1
CASSLYRGTEAFF
TGTGCCAGCAGTTTATACAGGGGCACTGAAGCTTTCTTT
>once|TRBJ1-1|TRBV6-5|-
CASSSLYLNTEAFF
TGTGCCAGCAGTTCGCTCTACCTGAACACTGAAGCTTTCTTT
>-|TRBJ2-5|TRBV7-9|TRBD2
CASSSLAGVSEETQYF
TGTGCCAGCAGCTCTCTAGCGGGGGTTTCGGAAGAGACCCAGTACTTC
>-|TRBJ1-6|TRBV5-1|-
CASSYVRLSSYNSPLHF
TGCGCCAGCAGCTACGTACGCCTCAGCTCCTATAATTCACCCCTCCACTTT
>-|TRBJ2-7|TRBV16|TRBD1
CASSQSATGKSYEQYF
TGTGCCAGCAGCCAATCCGCGACAGGGAAGTCCTACGAGCAGTACTTC
>-|TRBJ1-2|TRBV12-5|TRBD1
CASGLATGSYTF
TGTGCTAGTGGTTTGGCGACAGGGAGCTACACCTTC
>-|TRBJ2-1|TRBV24-1|TRBD1
CATSDSQGAGYNEQFF
TGTGCCACCAGTGATTCACAGGGGGCAGGGTACAATGAGCAGTTCTTC
>-|TRBJ1-5|TRBV7-9|-
CASSLAGRPQHF
TGTGCCAGCAGCTTAGCGGGCAGGCCCCAGCATTTT
>-|TRBJ2-3|TRBV6-4|TRBD2
CASSDSPSGGADTQYF
TGTGCCAGCAGTGACTCGCCTAGCGGGGGAGCAGATACGCAGTATTTT
>-|TRBJ1-4|TRBV5-1|-
CASSEDSLPEELFF
TGCGCCAGCAGCGAGGACAGCCTCCCAGAGGAACTGTTTTTT
>-|TRBJ1-6|TRBV27|-
CASSLLAGRMNSPLHF
TGTGCCAGCAGTTTATTAGCGGGACGGATGAATTCACCCCTCCACTTT
>-|TRBJ2-1|TRBV29-1|-
CSVLGGGEQFF
TGCAGCGTTTTGGGGGGAGGTGAGCAGTTCTTC
>-|TRBJ1-5|TRBV5-6|-
CASSLSRDYSNQPQHF
TGTGCCAGCAGCTTGAGTAGGGACTATAGCAATCAGCCCCAGCATTTT
>few|TRBJ2-7|TRBV7-9|-
CASSLWQTYEQYF
TGTGCCAGCAGCTTATGGCAGACCTACGAGCAGTACTTC
>-|TRBJ1-1|TRBV18|-
CASSPVQHTEAFF
TGTGCCAGCTCACCGGTACAGCACACTGAAGCTTTCTTT
>-|TRBJ1-2|TRBV4-1|TRBD1
CASSHTLTGASYGYTF
TGCGCCAGCAGCCACACTTTGACAGGGGCTAGCTATGGCTACACCTTC
>few|TRBJ2-7|TRBV11-2|-
CASSLLGGTGEQYF
TGTGCCAGCAGCTTATTAGGGGGAACCGGCGAGCAGTACTTC
>-|TRBJ1-4|TRBV9|-
CASSAGGTTNEKLFF
TGTGCCAGCAGCGCCGGCGGGACAACTAATGAAAAACTGTTTTTT